The TCR beta chain under discussion was sequenced for a study of blood T cell repertoires in COVID-19. The wider study: Some COVID-19 samples were acute and others convalescent; all came from the United States, Italy and Spain. The cDNA or gDNA used as material had been derived from T cells, B-cell-depleted T cells, or PBMCs.

Under the authors' procedure: Using reference gene primer amplification, nucleated cell counts were estimated. The data were produced by immunoSEQ multiplex PCR, yet TCRdb's version contains in-frame clones alone and is incomplete. Clonal size and the V and J genes are those of that table, whereas D and trimming came from the DNA. This table has some 28,000 clones, about 90% appearing once. Germline CDR1 and CDR2: SQVTM and ANQGSEA. This CDR3 region has 15 residues. On this clone: The junction does not match germline at one end; this may be a read error.

The V call is TRBV29-1, the J call TRBJ2-2; 14 nucleotides line up with TRBD2. The sequenced sample consisted of peripheral blood. This receptor was taken from a human donor in a cohort sampled during active COVID-19. CDR3 residues: CSVGTSGRNSGELFF. In nucleotides, the CDR3 is TGCAGCGTTGGGACTAGCGGGAGGAACAGCGGGGAGCTGTTTTTT.